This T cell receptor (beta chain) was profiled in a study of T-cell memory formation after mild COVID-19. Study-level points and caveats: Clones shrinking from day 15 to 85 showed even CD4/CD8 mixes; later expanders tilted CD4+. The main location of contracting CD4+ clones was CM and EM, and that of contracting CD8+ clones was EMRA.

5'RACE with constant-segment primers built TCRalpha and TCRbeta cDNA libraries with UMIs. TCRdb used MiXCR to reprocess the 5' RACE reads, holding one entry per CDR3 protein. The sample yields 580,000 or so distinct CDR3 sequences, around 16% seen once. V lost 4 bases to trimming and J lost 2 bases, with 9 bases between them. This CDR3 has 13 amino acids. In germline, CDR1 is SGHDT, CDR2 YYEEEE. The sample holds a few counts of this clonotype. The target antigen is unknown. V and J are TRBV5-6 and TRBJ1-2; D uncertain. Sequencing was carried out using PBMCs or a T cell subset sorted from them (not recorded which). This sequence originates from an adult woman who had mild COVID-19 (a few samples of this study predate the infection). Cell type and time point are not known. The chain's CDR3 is CASSAYGNYGYTF. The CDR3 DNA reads TGTGCCAGCAGCGCATACGGGAACTATGGCTACACCTTC.